This T cell receptor (beta chain) was identified during a study of cytomegalovirus exposure and HLA in healthy donors. Germline CDR1 is SGHVS and CDR2 is FQNEAQ. The CDR3 is 17 amino acids. V lost 5 bases and J lost 4; bases outside the gene matches: 10. 13 Jbeta primers and 60 Vbeta primers were used for the PCR. The assay was immunoSEQ multiplex PCR, and TCRdb's table has in-frame clones only and misses some. The repertoire table contains tens of thousands of clones. The chain recombines TRBV7-8 with TRBJ2-7; TRBD2 matches 14 bases. The source material was PBMCs. The TCR originated in a female donor in good health and CMV-seropositive. In DNA form, the CDR3 reads TGTGCCAGCAGCGGACCGGGACTAGCGGGGGATAAATACGAGCAGTACTTC. Translated: CASSGPGLAGDKYEQYF.